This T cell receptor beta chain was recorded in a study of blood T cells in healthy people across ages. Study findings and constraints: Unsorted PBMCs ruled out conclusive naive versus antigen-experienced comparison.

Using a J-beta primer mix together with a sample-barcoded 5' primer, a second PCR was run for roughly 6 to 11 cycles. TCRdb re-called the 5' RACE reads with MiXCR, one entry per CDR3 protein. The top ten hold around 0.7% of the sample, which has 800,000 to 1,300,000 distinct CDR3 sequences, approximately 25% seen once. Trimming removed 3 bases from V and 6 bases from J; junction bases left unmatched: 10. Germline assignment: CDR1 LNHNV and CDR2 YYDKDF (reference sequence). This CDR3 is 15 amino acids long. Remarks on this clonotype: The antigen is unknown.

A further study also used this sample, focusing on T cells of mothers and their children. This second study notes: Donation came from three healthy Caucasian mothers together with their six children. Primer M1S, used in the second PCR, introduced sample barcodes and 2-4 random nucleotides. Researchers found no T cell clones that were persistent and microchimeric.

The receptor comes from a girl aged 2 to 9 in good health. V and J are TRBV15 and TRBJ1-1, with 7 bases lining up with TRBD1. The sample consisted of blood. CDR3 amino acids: CATSRARGPYPEAFF. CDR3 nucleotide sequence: TGTGCCACCAGCAGGGCTAGGGGGCCGTATCCTGAAGCTTTCTTT.